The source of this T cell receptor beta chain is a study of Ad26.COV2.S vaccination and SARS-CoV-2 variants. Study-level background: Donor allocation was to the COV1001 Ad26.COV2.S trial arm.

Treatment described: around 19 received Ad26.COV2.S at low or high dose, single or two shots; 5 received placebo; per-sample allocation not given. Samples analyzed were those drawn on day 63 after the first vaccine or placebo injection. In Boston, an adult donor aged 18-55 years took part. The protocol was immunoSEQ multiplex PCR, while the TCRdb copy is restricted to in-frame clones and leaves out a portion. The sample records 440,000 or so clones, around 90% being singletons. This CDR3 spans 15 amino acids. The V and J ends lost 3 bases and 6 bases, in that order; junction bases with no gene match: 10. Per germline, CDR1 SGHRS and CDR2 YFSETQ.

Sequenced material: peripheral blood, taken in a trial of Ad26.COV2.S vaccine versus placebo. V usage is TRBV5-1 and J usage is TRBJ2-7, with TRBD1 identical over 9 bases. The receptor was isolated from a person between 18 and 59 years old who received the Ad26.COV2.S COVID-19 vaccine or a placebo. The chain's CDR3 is CASSSPGTGYSEQYF. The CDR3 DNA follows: TGCGCCAGCAGCTCCCCTGGGACAGGGTATTCCGAGCAGTACTTC. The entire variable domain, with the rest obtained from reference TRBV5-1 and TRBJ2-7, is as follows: KAGVTQTPRYLIKTRGQQVTLSCSPISGHRSVSWYQQTPGQGLQFLFEYFSETQRNKGNFPGRFSGRQFSNSRSEMNVSTLELGDSALYLCASSSPGTGYSEQYFGPGTRLTVT.